This TCR beta chain was sequenced in a study of T cells in Graves' hyperthyroidism and ophthalmopathy. The CDR3 has 13 residues. Per the germline V gene, CDR1 is SGHTA and CDR2 is FQGTGA. J lost 5 bases, V lost 5 bases, and 5 bases had no gene match. TCR beta CDR3 regions were amplified from RNA transcripts. The HTBI primer set was used in a first-round RT-PCR of the TCR CDR3. TCRdb re-called the multiplex PCR reads through MiXCR, storing one row per CDR3 protein. The repertoire has about 740,000 distinct CDR3 sequences, 14% of them found once; the top ten carry 10% to 13%. Sequenced sample: blood. The chain uses TRBV7-3 and TRBJ2-7, with 8 bases matching TRBD2. This clonotype was sampled from a woman aged 18-29 years with Graves' hyperthyroidism. The CDR3 protein is CASSPTSVNEQYF. The CDR3 DNA reads TGTGCCAGCAGCCCGACTAGCGTGAACGAGCAGTACTTC.